This T cell receptor (beta chain) was retrieved from a study of human T cells and chemical hapten exposure. Study observations and caveats: Patch test score rose with PT1 expanded TCRs, significant at 8, 16, 32, not 4.

This clonotype was counted ten times or more. Its antigen is not known. Documented time point: patch test 2, 6 weeks after DPC sensitization. The treatment: therapeutic diphenylcyclopropenone sensitization with weekly scalp DPC. Each patch-test visit's blood sample preceded patch application. Total RNA was isolated from whole blood that had not been fractionated. Source study methods: Per-sample TCR counts ranged from roughly 23,224 to 750,000, median around 88,000. TCRdb fed the RACE reads into MiXCR, producing one record per CDR3 protein. None of the V and J calls come from the authors' own analysis; TCRdb made them. The table records approximately 84,000 distinct CDR3 sequences, roughly 12% of them present only once. The source of this sequence is a man aged 18 to 29 with alopecia areata. Some clones in this sample may be carry-over from other donors' samples. The sample here was whole blood, taken in connection with sensitization to the hapten diphenylcyclopropenone (DPC).

The CDR3 spells CASSESPGGDNEQFF. The CDR3 region has the DNA TGCGCCAGCAGTGAGTCGCCAGGGGGTGACAATGAGCAGTTCTTC. The V and J genes are TRBV10-2 and TRBJ2-1; 7 bases match TRBD1. The CDR3 extends over 15 amino acids. Per germline, CDR1 WSHSY and CDR2 SAAADI. V dropped 0 bases and J dropped 5; count of bases not matched to a gene: 4.